The sequence of this T cell receptor beta chain was determined in a study of T-cell memory formation after mild COVID-19. Study findings and constraints: Mainly CM and EM harbored the contracting CD4+ clones; mainly EMRA harbored the CD8+ ones.

As concerns this clonotype: Its specificity is not known.

V was cut by 3 bases and J by 9 bases, with 15 bases left in between. Per the germline V gene, CDR1 is ENHRY and CDR2 is SYGVKD. The CDR3 is 14 residues long. One entry per CDR3 protein, called by TCRdb with MiXCR from the 5' RACE reads. The sample lists approximately 40,000 distinct CDR3 sequences, roughly 11% occurring once. The specimen was PBMCs or a T cell subset sorted from them (not recorded which). The clonotype comes from a young man who had mild COVID-19 (a few samples of this study predate the infection). Cell type and time point are not known. V usage is TRBV10-3 and J usage is TRBJ2-1; D is tentatively TRBD1 or TRBD2 (5 bases each). CDR3 nucleotide sequence: TGTGCCATCAGTGATTGGGACCCCCGAGGTGAGCAGTTCTTC. Protein product: CAISDWDPRGEQFF.